This T cell receptor beta chain was profiled in a study of T-cell memory formation after mild COVID-19. A single record per CDR3 protein comes from TCRdb applying MiXCR to the 5' RACE reads. The data contain about 120,000 distinct CDR3 sequences, over 20% of them singletons. This CDR3 has 13 residues. V shed 3 bases and J shed 3 bases, with 7 bases lying between them. CDR1 and CDR2 from the germline V gene are SGHDT and YYEEEE. This clonotype was found a few times. The receptor was isolated from a man younger than 35 who had mild COVID-19 (a few samples of this study predate the infection). Cell type and time point are not known. This chain uses TRBV5-6 with TRBJ2-1; D is undetermined. Input material: PBMCs or a T cell subset sorted from them (not recorded which). The CDR3 DNA is TGTGCCAGCAGCTCGGACGTCTACAATGAGCAGTTCTTC. This translates into CASSSDVYNEQFF.